The T cell receptor (beta chain) under discussion was sequenced for a study of CXCR3-negative and CXCR3-positive naive CD8 T cells. The wider study: Total TRB output reached about 150 million reads, about 1.5 +/- 0.3 million per library. General observations from the study: Much lower diversity was found in memory CD8+ cells, while both naive subsets had comparably high diversity. Memory cells differed in TRBV-TRBJ usage, but naive CXCR3-negative and CXCR3-positive cells had similar usage.

UMI-labeled 5' RACE yielded the TRB cDNA libraries. For each CDR3 protein, TCRdb gives one entry from its re-call of the 5' RACE reads, without DNA. The table counts 50,000 to 65,000 distinct CDR3 sequences; 23% lies in the top ten. As to this clonotype: The antigen remains unidentified.

CDR1 is MNHNY, CDR2 SVGAGI, per germline (reference sequence). There are 13 residues in the CDR3. The source of this sequence is a human donor in good health. Some clones in this sample may be carry-over from other donors' samples. The sample taken for sequencing was memory CD8+ T cells from blood. The genes are TRBV6-6 and TRBJ2-2. CDR3 region: CVSSYSETGELFF.